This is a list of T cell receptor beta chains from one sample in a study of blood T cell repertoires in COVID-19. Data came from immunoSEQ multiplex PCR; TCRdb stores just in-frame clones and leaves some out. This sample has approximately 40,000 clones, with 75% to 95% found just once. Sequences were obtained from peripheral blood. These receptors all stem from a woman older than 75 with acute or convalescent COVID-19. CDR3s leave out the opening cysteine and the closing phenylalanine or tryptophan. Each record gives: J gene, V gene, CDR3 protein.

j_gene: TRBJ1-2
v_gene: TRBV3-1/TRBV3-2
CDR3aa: ASSQADRYNYGYT

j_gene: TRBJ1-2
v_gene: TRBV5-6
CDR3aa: ASSSDTRLIYGYT

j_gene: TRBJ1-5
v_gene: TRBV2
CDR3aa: ASSAMGGQPQH

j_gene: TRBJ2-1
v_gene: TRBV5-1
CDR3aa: ASSLEPNNEQF

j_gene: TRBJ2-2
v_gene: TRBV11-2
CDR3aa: ASSLDSRAGGELF

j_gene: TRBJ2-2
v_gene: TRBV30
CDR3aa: AWKGGSTGELF

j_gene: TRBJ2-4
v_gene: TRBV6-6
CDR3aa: ASSNPRGASYIQY

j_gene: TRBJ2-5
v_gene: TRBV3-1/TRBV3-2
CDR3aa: ASSQALKRAETQY

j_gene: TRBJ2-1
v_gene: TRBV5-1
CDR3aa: ASSLAIRVTNEQF

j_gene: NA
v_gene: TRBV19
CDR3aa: ASSTFRGGKSNQPQY

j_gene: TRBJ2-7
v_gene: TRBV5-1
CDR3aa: ASSTKPGVGYEQY

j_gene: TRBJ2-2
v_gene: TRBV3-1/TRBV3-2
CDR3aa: ASGGTSGGQGTGELF

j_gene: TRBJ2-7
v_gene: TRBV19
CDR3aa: ASSINRYYEQY

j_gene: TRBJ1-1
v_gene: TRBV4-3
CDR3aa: ASSQDRGTEAF

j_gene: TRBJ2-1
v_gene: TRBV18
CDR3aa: ASSPLAGMSEQF

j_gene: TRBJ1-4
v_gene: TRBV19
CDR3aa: ASSPGPAPNEKLF

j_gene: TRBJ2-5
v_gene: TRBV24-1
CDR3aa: ATSDNNSPGKGAQY

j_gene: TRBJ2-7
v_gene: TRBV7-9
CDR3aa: ASSPTVRTPLSEQY

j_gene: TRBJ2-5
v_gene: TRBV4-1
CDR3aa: ASSHPLDSGGQETQY

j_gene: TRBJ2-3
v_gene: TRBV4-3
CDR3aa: ASSQENLAGLNPDTQY

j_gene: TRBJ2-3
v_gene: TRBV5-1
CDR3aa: ASSLLGLADTDTQY

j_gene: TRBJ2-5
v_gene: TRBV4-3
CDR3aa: ASSHRAAGGQETQY

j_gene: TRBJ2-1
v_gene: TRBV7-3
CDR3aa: ASSPRRSGRSSYNEQF

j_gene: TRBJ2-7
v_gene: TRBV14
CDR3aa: ASSQDFVAGQY

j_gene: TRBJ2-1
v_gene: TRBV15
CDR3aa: ATSRDRGGWNEQF

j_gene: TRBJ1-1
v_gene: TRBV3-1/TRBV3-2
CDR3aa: ASSRGQTNTEAF

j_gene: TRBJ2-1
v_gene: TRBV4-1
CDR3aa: ASSQAGRGRRGNEQF

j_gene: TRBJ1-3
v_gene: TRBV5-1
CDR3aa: ASSSGPQSSGNTIY

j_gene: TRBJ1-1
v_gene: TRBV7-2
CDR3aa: ASSLRQANTEAF